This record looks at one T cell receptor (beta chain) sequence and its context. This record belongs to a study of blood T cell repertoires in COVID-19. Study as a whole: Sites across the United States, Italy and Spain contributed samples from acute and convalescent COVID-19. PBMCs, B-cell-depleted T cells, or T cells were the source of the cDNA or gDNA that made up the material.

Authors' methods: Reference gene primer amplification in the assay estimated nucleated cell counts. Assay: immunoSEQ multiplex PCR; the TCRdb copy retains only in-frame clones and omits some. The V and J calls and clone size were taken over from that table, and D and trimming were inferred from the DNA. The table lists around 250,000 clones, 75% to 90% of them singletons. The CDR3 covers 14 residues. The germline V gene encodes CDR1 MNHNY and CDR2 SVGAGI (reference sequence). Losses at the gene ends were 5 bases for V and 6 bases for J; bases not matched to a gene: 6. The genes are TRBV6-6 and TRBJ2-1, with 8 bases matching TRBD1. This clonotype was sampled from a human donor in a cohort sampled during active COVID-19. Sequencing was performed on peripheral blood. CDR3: CASSPLTGANEQFF. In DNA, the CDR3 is TGTGCCAGCAGTCCCTTGACAGGGGCCAATGAGCAGTTCTTC.